These T cell receptor beta chains were read from a single sample in a study of Graves' ophthalmopathy and Graves' hyperthyroidism. Each CDR3 protein gets one entry after TCRdb re-called the multiplex PCR reads with MiXCR. The sample gives about 500,000 distinct CDR3 sequences, under 15% of which show up once; 9.5% to 10% is in the top ten. Sequencing input: blood. Receptors originate from a woman aged 25 to 39 with Graves' ophthalmopathy. Both conserved end residues are part of each CDR3. The D gene is left open where the match is weak. Not every row has a clone size; where given, it reads once, few, many or a size class.

j_call clone_size d_call v_call cdr3_aa cdr3_nt
TRBJ1-2 many - TRBV29-1 CSVGWPSYGYTF TGCAGCGTTGGATGGCCATCCTATGGCTACACCTTC
TRBJ2-7 many TRBD1 TRBV5-6 CASSWIGQGRIEQYF TGTGCCAGCAGCTGGATTGGACAGGGACGTATCGAGCAGTACTTC
TRBJ1-1 many - TRBV6-5 CASSYSSPQKNTEAFF TGTGCCAGCAGTTACTCGAGCCCCCAGAAAAACACTGAAGCTTTCTTT
TRBJ2-6 many - TRBV11-1 CASSLVAGSDGANVLTF TGTGCCAGCAGCCTCGTGGCAGGGAGTGATGGGGCCAACGTCCTGACTTTC
TRBJ1-2 many TRBD1 TRBV6-1 CASSRQGEAAYGYTF TGTGCCAGCAGTCGACAGGGAGAAGCGGCCTATGGCTACACCTTC
TRBJ1-1 - - TRBV12-3/TRBV12-4 CASSLVGRHTEAFF TGTGCCAGCAGTTTAGTGGGTAGGCACACTGAAGCTTTCTTT
TRBJ2-7 many - TRBV20-1 CSARDHNISSYEQYF TGCAGTGCTAGAGATCATAACATTAGCTCCTACGAGCAGTACTTC
TRBJ2-5 many - TRBV9 CASSLRGGKETQYF TGTGCCAGCAGTCTTAGGGGCGGTAAAGAGACCCAGTACTTC
TRBJ2-2 many - TRBV19 CASNGQVNTGELFF TGTGCCAGCAACGGGCAGGTGAACACCGGGGAGCTGTTTTTT
TRBJ2-5 many - TRBV20-1 CSAPGSSSGTQYF TGCAGTGCCCCCGGTTCGAGCTCAGGGACCCAGTACTTC
TRBJ1-6 few TRBD1 TRBV2 CASMPGQGNSPLHF TGTGCCAGTATGCCGGGACAGGGAAATTCACCCCTCCACTTT